This T cell receptor beta chain came from a study of cytomegalovirus exposure and HLA in healthy donors. General study findings and limits: According to an earlier analysis, most TCR beta V segments yielded productive rearrangements about 90% or about 30% of the time. Excluded were some V segments that proved indistinguishable, including TRBV6-2 and TRBV6-3. Later on, an analysis tied some 17,000 TCR beta sequences to HLA alleles at 0.05 false discovery rate. Among TCR beta chains, those listed as cytomegalovirus-associated numbered roughly 150.

PCR was performed using 60 Vbeta and 13 Jbeta primers. Generated by immunoSEQ multiplex PCR, the TCRdb table keeps only in-frame clones and is missing some. The data hold fewer than 200,000 clones, with approximately 79% observed a single time. Comments on this clone: The antigen remains undetermined.

There are 14 residues in the CDR3. Germline V gene data show CDR1 as LNHDA and CDR2 as SQIVND (reference sequence). Trimming at V came to 5 bases and at J to 9 bases, leaving 5 bases not matched to a gene. The specimen sequenced was PBMCs. This TCR came from a man aged 35 to 55 in good health and CMV-seronegative. The chain links TRBV19 to TRBJ2-1, with TRBD2 identical over 12 bases. This chain's CDR3 is CASSRLAGDSEQFF. The DNA of the CDR3 is TGTGCCAGTAGTCGACTAGCGGGGGATAGTGAGCAGTTCTTC.